These T cell receptor beta chains were read from a single sample in a study of OX40 agonist ivuxolimab in advanced cancers. The data were produced by immunoSEQ multiplex PCR, yet TCRdb's version contains in-frame clones alone and is incomplete. The data show tens of thousands of clones, 91% seen once. Sequenced here: CD4+ or CD8+ T cells sorted from blood, sampled in a trial of the OX40 agonist ivuxolimab. Receptors originate from an adult with an advanced solid tumor such as melanoma, head and neck, liver or kidney cancer. CDR3s include the opening cysteine and the closing phenylalanine or tryptophan. D genes are given only for firm matches.

j_call v_call d_call cdr3_aa
TRBJ2-1 TRBV7-9 TRBD2 CASSPWGTSGDYYNEQFF
TRBJ2-6 TRBV7-8 - CASSLPAKGIGGANVLTF
TRBJ1-1 TRBV27 - CASSQSGQLIREAFF
TRBJ2-7 TRBV27 TRBD2 CASSTSGRGYEQYF
TRBJ1-5 TRBV27 TRBD1 CASSLASGGYRGNQPQHF
TRBJ2-2 TRBV9 - CASSPGLKGGELFF
TRBJ2-5 TRBV28 TRBD1 CASSSRDRVKETQYF
TRBJ2-7 TRBV4-3 TRBD2 CASSQAQMGGGPYEQYF
TRBJ2-7 TRBV4-2 - CASSQVVAGYEQYF
TRBJ2-1 TRBV12-5 - CASGLVHNSYNEQFF
TRBJ2-1 TRBV30 TRBD2 CAWNGGSGGTYNEQFF
TRBJ2-7 TRBV10-2 - CASSRTGGREQYF
TRBJ2-2 TRBV12-5 TRBD2 CASGLLPSGRMNTGELFF
TRBJ2-5 TRBV7-9 - CASSADSLYQETQYF
TRBJ2-2 TRBV27 - CASTLHWTENTGELFF
TRBJ1-2 TRBV2 - CASSELGGNYGYTF
TRBJ2-1 TRBV7-2 - CASSLGLGDYNEQFF
TRBJ1-1 TRBV4-1 TRBD1 CASSGSLTGGGDEAFF